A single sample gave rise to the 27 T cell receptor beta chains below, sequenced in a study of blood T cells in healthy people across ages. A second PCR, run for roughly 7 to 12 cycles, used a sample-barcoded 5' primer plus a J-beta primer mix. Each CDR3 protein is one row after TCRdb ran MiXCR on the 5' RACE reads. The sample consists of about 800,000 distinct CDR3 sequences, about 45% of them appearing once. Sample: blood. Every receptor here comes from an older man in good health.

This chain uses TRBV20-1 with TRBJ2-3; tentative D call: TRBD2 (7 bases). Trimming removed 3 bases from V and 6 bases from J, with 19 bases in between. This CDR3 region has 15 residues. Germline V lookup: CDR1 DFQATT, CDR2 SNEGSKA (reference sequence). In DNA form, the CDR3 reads TGCAGTGCTAGCGACACTAGGGGGGGGGAGGATACGCAGTATTTT. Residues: CSASDTRGGEDTQYF.

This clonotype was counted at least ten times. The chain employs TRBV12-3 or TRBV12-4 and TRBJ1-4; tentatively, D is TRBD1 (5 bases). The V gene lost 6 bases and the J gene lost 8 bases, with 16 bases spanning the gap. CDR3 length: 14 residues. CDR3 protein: CASSLGRGKEKLFF. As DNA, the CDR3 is TGTGCCAGCAGCCTCGGGAGGGGTAAAGAAAAACTGTTTTTT.

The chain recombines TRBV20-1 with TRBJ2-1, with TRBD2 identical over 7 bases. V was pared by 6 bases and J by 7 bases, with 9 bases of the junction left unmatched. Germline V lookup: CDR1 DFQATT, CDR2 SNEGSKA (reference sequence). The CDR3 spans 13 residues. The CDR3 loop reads CSAPPPGRNEQFF. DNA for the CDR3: TGCAGTGCCCCGCCCCCCGGGAGGAATGAGCAGTTCTTC.

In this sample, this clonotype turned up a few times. This CDR3 reads CSAYPGFQETQYF. The DNA for the CDR3 is TGCAGTGCATATCCGGGATTTCAAGAGACCCAGTACTTC. This sequence joins TRBV20-1 and TRBJ2-5; TRBD2 is a possible D gene (5 bases). This CDR3 comprises 13 residues. Germline V lookup: CDR1 DFQATT, CDR2 SNEGSKA (reference sequence). The V and J ends lost 6 bases and 2 bases respectively, with 13 bases between them.

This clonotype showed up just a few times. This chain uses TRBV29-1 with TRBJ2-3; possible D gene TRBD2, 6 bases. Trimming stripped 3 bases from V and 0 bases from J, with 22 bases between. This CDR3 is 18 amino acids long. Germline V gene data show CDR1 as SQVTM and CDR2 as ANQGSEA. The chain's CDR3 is CSVDSAVFEGTSTDTQYF. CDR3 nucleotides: TGCAGCGTTGATTCTGCGGTTTTTGAGGGGACTAGCACAGATACGCAGTATTTT.

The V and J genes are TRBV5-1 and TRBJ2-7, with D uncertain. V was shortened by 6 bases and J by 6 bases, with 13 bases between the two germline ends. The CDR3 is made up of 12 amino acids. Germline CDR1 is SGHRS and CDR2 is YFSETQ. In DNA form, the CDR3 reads TGCGCCAGCACCGCCGGATTTGGCGAGCAGTACTTC. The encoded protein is CASTAGFGEQYF.

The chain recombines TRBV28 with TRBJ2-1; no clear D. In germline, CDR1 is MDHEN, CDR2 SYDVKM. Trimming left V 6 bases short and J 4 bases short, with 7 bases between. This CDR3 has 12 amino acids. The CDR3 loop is CASSTNYNEQFF. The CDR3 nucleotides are TGTGCCAGCAGCACCAATTACAATGAGCAGTTCTTC.

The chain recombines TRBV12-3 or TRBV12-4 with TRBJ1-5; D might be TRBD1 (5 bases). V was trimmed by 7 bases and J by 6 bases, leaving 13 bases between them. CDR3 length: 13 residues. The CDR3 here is CASTDQGFQPQHF. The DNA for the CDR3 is TGTGCCAGCACGGACCAGGGTTTTCAGCCCCAGCATTTT.

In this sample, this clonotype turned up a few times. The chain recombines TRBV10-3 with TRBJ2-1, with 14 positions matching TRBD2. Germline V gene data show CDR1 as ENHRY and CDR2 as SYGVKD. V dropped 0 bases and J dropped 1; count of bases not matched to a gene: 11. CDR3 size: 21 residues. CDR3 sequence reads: CAISESIQETSGRGSYNEQFF. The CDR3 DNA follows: TGTGCCATCAGTGAGTCGATCCAGGAGACTAGCGGGAGGGGATCCTACAATGAGCAGTTCTTC.

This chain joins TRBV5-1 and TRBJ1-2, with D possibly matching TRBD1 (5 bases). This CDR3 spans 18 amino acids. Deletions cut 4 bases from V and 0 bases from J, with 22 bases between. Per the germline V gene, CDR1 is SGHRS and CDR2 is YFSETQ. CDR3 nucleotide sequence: TGCGCCAGCAGCGCCGCCTCCCCATATCAGGGATCTAACTATGGCTACACCTTC. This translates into CASSAASPYQGSNYGYTF.

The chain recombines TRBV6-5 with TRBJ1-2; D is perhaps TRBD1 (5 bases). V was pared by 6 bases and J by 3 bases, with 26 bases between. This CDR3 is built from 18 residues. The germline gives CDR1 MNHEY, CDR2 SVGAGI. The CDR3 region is CASSYWGGDSHRDYGYTF. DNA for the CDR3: TGTGCCAGCAGCTATTGGGGGGGGGATAGCCACCGCGACTATGGCTACACCTTC.

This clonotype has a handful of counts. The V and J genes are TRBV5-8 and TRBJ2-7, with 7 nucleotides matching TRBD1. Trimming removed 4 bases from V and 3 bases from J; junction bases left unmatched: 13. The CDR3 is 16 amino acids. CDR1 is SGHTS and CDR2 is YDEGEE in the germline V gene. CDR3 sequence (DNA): TGTGCCAGCAGCCGAGGCTTCGGGACAGAGAACTACGAGCAGTACTTC. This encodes CASSRGFGTENYEQYF.

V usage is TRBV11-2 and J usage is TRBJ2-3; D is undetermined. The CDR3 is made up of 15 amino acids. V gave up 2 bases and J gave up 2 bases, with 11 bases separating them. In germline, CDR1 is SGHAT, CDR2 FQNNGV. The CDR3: CASSLSDAHTDTQYF. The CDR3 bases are TGTGCCAGCAGCTTATCGGACGCTCACACAGATACGCAGTATTTT.

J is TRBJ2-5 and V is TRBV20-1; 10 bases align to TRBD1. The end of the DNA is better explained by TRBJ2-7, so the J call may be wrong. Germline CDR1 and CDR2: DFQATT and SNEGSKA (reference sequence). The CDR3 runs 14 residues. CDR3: CSASLGTGVYEQYF. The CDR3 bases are TGCAGTGCTAGTCTCGGGACAGGGGTCTACGAGCAGTACTTC.

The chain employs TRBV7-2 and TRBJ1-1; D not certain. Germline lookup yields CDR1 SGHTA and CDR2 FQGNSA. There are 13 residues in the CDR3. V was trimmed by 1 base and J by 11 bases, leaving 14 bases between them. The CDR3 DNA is TGTGCCAGCAGCTTAGATGTGATTACTGGGGCTTTCTTT. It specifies CASSLDVITGAFF.

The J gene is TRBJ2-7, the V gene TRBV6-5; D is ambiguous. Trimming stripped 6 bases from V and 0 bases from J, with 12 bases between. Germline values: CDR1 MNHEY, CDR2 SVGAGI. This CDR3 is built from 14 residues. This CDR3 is CASSPTFASYEQYF. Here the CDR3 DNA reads TGTGCCAGCAGCCCAACATTCGCCTCCTACGAGCAGTACTTC.

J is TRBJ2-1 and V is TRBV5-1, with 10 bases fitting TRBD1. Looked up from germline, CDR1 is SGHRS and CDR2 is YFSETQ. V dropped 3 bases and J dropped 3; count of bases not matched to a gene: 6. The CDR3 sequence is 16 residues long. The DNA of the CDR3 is TGCGCCAGCAGCTCTTCCGGGACAGGGGTCTACAATGAGCAGTTCTTC. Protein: CASSSSGTGVYNEQFF.

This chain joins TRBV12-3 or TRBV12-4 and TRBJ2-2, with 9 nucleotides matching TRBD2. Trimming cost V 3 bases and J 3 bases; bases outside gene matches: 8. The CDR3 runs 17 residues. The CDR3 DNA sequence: TGTGCCAGCAGTTTGGTACTAGCGGGTTGGGACACCGGGGAGCTGTTTTTT. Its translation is CASSLVLAGWDTGELFF.

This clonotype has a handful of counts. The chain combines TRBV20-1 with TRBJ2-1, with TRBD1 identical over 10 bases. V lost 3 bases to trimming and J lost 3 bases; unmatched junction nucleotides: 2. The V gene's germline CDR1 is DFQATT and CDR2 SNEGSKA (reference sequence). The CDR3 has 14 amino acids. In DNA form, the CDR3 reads TGCAGTGCTAGGGACAGGGGGGGCTACAATGAGCAGTTCTTC. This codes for CSARDRGGYNEQFF.

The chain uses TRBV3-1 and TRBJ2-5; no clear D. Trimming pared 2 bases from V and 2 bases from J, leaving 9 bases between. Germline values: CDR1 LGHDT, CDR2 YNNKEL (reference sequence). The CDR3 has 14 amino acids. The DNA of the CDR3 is TGTGCCAGCAGCCAATTCTCTGGACAAGAGACCCAGTACTTC. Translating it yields CASSQFSGQETQYF.

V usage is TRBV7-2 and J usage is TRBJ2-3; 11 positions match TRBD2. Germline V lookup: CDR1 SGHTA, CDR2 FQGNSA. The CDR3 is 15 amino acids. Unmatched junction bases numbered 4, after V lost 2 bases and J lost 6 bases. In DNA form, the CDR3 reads TGTGCCAGCAGCTTAACGGGACTAGCGGAGGATACGCAGTATTTT. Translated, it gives CASSLTGLAEDTQYF. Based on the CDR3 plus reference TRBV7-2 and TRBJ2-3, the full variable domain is GAGVSQSPSNKVTEKGKDVELRCDPISGHTALYWYRQSLGQGLEFLIYFQGNSAPDKSGLPSDRFSAERTGGSVSTLTIQRTQQEDSAVYLCASSLTGLAEDTQYFGPGTRLTVL.

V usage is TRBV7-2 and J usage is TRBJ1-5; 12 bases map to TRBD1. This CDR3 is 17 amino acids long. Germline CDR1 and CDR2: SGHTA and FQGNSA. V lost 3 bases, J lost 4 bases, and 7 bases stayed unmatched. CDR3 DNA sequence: TGTGCCAGCAGCTTGGGGACAGGGGGCTCGGGGAATCAGCCCCAGCATTTT. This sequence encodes CASSLGTGGSGNQPQHF.

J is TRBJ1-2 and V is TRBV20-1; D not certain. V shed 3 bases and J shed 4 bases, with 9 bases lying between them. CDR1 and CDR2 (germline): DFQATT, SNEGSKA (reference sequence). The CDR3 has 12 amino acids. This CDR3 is CSARGGRYGYTF. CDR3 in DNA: TGCAGTGCTAGGGGTGGGCGCTATGGCTACACCTTC.

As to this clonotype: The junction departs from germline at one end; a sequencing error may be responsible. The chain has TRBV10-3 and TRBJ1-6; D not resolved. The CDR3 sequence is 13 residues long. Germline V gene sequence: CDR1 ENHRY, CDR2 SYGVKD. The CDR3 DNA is TGTGCCGTCAGACGGGATGGAAATTCACCCCTCCACTTT. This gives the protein CAVRRDGNSPLHF.

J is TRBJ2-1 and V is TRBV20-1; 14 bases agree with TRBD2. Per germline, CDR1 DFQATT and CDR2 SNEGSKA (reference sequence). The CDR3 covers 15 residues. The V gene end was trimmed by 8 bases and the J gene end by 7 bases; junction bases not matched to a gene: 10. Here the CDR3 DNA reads TGCAGTACAACCGGGACTAGCGGGAGTCTGAATGAGCAGTTCTTC. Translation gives CSTTGTSGSLNEQFF.

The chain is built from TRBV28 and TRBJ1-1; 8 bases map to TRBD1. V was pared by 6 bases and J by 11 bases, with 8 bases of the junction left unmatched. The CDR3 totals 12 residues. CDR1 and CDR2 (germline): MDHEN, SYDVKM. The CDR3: CASRSRDRRAFF. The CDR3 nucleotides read TGTGCCAGCAGATCCCGGGACAGGAGGGCTTTCTTT.

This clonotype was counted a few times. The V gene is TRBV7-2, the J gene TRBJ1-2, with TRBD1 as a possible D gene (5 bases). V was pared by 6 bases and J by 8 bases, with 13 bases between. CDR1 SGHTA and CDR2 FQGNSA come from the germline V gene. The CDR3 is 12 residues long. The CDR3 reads CASSNSPGGYTF. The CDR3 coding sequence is TGTGCCAGCAGTAACTCCCCAGGGGGCTACACCTTC.